Listed below are T cell receptor beta chains from one sample, sequenced in a study of CD8+ T cells in alopecia areata. The repertoire was sequenced with immunoSEQ multiplex PCR; TCRdb's copy has only in-frame clones and lacks some. Here the sample spans 140,000 to 150,000 clones, 50% to 65% being singletons. The sample here was CD8+ T cells sorted from blood, taken at week 4, from a patient treated with tofacitinib. These receptor sequences come from a human donor with alopecia areata. CDR3s leave out the opening cysteine and the closing phenylalanine or tryptophan. Clone sizes are given selectively: once, few, many, or a class where the clone is expanded.

V gene	J gene	clone size	CDR3 protein
TRBV6-1	TRBJ2-3	NA	ASTTLAGGPDTQY
TRBV29-1	TRBJ2-3	few	SVQRLYRASGGSTDTQY
TRBV7-9	TRBJ2-1	NA	ASSLTGGTYNEQF
TRBV4-1	TRBJ2-5	NA	ASSQGIRETQY
TRBV6-5	TRBJ1-5	NA	ASSYNAGSQPQH
TRBV10-3	TRBJ1-5	few	AISVYRDRNQPQH
TRBV11-2	TRBJ1-4	NA	ASSWGTGRNEKLF
TRBV5-1	TRBJ2-5	NA	ASSLSPGETQY
TRBV27	TRBJ1-1	many	ASLTGRGTSRAF
TRBV4-1	TRBJ1-2	few	ASSQKTGWDGYT
TRBV2	TRBJ1-5	NA	ASSDEVADQPQH